Here is one T cell receptor beta chain with its context. The sample is drawn from a study of blood T cell repertoires in COVID-19. About the research overall: PBMCs, B-cell-depleted T cells, or T cells were the source of the cDNA or gDNA that made up the material.

Enrollment of patients from Seattle took place during active infection, with longitudinal follow-up. Using immunoSEQ multiplex PCR, the repertoire was profiled, and TCRdb retains in-frame clones only, with some absent. The sample holds around 400,000 clones, approximately 87% seen once. The germline V gene encodes CDR1 LNHDA and CDR2 SQIVND (reference sequence). Trimming left V 1 base short and J 4 bases short, with 11 bases between. The CDR3 spans 15 residues. The rearrangement uses TRBV19 and TRBJ1-5, with D perhaps matching TRBD1 (6 bases). This sequence was found in a woman in her sixties or seventies with COVID-19, enrolled during active disease. The sample comprised peripheral blood. The CDR3 DNA follows: TGTGCCAGTAGTATAGGAGGGGGGGGAAATCAGCCCCAGCATTTT. Translated, it gives CASSIGGGGNQPQHF.